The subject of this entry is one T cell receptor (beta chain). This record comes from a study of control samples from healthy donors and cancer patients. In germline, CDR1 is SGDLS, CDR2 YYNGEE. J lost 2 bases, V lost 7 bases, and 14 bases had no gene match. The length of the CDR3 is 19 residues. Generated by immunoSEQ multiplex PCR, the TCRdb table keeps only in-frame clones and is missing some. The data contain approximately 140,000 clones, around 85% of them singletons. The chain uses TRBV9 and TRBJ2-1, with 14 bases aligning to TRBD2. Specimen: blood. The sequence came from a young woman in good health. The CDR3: CASGTRTSGRRKTYNEQFF. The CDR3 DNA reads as TGTGCCAGCGGTACGCGGACTAGCGGGAGGCGAAAAACCTACAATGAGCAGTTCTTC.